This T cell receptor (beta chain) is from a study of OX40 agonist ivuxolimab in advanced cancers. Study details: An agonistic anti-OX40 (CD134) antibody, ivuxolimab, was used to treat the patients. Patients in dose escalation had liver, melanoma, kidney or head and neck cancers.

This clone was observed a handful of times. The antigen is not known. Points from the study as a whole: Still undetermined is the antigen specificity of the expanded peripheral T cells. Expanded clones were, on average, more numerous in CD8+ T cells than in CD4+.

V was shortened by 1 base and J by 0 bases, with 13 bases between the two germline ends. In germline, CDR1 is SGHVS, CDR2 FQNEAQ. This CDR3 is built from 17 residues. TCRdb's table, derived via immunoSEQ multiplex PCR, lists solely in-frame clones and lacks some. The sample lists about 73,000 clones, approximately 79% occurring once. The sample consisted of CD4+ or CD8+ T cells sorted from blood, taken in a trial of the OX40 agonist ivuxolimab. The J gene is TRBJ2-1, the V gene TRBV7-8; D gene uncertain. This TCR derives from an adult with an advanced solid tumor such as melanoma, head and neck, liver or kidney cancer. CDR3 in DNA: TGTGCCAGCAGCTTAGAGGGTTACGGCCTCTCCTACAATGAGCAGTTCTTC. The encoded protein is CASSLEGYGLSYNEQFF.